These 3 T cell receptor beta chains originate from one sample sequenced in a study of control samples from healthy donors and cancer patients. Clones were read by immunoSEQ multiplex PCR, and TCRdb kept only the in-frame ones, dropping some. Of about 99,000 clones listed, approximately 90% are singletons. What was sequenced was PBMCs. These receptors came from a man between 60 and 75 years old with lung cancer.

V usage is TRBV6-5 and J usage is TRBJ2-7; D call uncertain. CDR1 is MNHEY and CDR2 is SVGAGI in the germline V gene. V was trimmed by 5 bases and J by 0 bases, leaving 11 bases between them. The length of the CDR3 is 14 residues. CDR3 sequence (DNA): TGTGCCAGCAGTCGGCAAGGGTCCTCCTACGAGCAGTACTTC. Its translation: CASSRQGSSYEQYF.

The chain joins TRBV30 to TRBJ1-2, with D perhaps matching TRBD1 (6 bases). From germline, CDR1 is GTSNPN and CDR2 SVGIG (reference sequence). This CDR3 is 14 amino acids long. Trimming shortened V by 1 base and J by 4 bases, and 13 bases separated the two germline ends. The CDR3 is CAWSGDTDGYGYTF. The CDR3, as DNA: TGTGCCTGGAGTGGGGACACGGACGGCTATGGCTACACCTTC. Filled out from reference TRBV30 and TRBJ1-2, the complete variable domain reads SQTIHQWPATLVQPVGSPLSLECTVEGTSNPNLYWYRQAAGRGLQLLFYSVGIGQISSEVPQNLSASRPQDRQFILSSKKLLLSDSGFYLCAWSGDTDGYGYTFGSGTRLTVV.

This chain's CDR3 is CASSETGMHYNEQFF. CDR3 in DNA: TGTGCCAGCAGTGAGACAGGGATGCACTACAATGAGCAGTTCTTC. V and J are TRBV6-1 and TRBJ2-1, with 7 bases matching TRBD1. The ends lost 3 bases at V and 3 bases at J; junction bases unmatched: 5. The CDR3 has 15 residues. The V gene's germline CDR1 is MNHNS and CDR2 SASEGT.